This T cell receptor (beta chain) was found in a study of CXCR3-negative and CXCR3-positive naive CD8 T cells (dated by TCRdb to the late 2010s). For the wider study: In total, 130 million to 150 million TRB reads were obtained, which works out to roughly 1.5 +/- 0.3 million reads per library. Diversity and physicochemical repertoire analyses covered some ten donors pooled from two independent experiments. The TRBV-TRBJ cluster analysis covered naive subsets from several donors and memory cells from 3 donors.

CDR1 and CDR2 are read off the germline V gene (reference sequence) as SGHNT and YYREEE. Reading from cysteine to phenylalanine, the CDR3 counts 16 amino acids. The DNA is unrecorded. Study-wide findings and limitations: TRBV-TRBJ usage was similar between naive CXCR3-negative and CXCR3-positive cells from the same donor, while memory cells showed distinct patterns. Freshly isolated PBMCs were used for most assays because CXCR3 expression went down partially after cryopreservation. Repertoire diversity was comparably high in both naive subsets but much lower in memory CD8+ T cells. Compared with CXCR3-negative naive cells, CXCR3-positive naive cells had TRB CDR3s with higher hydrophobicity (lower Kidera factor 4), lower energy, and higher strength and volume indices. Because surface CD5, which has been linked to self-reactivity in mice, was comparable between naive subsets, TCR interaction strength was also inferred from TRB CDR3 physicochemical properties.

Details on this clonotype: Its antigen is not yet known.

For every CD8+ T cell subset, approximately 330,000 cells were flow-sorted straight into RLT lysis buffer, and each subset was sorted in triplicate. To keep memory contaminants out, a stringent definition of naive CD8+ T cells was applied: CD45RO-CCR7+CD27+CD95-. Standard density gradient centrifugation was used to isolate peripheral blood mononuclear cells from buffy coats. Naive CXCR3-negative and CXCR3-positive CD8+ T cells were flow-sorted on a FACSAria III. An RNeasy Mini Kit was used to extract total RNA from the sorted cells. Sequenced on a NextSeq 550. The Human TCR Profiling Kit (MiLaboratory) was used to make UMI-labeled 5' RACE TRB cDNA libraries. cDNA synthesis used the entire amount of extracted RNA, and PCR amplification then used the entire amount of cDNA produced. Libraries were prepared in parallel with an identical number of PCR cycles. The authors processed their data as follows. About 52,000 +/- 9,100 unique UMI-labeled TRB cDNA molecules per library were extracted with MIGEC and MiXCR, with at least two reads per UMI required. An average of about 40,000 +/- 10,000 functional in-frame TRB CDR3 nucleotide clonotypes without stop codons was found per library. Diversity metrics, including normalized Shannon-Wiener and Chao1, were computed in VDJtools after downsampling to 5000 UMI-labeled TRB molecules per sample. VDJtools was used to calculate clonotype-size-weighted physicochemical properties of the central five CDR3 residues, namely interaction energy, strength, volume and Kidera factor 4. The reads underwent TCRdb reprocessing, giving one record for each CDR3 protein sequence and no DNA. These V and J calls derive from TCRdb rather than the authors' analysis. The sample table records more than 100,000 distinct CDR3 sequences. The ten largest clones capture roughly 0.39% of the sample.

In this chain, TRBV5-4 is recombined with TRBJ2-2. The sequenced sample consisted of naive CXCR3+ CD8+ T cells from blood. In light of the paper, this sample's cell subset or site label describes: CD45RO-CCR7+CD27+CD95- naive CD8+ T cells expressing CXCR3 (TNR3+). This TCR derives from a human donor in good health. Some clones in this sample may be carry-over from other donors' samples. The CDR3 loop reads CASSFGTITNTGELFF.